The subject of this entry is one TCR beta chain. These donors counted as nominally healthy when sampled, but unrecorded immune exposures were likely. Primers: 60 Vbeta forward and 13 Jbeta reverse. Data came from immunoSEQ multiplex PCR; TCRdb stores just in-frame clones and leaves some out. The sample yields more than 95,000 clones, 83% seen once. The length of the CDR3 is 15 residues. Germline lookup yields CDR1 SNHLY and CDR2 FYNNEI. V lost 5 bases and J lost 4, with 15 bases in between. These data belong to a study of cytomegalovirus exposure and HLA in healthy donors. The receptor was isolated from a man aged 18 to 35 in good health and CMV-seronegative. The rearrangement uses TRBV2 and TRBJ2-1; D perhaps matches TRBD2 (6 bases). Sequencing was carried out using PBMCs. The CDR3 sequence is CASSFSGGEYNEQFF. For the CDR3, the DNA is TGTGCCAGCAGTTTTAGCGGAGGGGAGTACAATGAGCAGTTCTTC.